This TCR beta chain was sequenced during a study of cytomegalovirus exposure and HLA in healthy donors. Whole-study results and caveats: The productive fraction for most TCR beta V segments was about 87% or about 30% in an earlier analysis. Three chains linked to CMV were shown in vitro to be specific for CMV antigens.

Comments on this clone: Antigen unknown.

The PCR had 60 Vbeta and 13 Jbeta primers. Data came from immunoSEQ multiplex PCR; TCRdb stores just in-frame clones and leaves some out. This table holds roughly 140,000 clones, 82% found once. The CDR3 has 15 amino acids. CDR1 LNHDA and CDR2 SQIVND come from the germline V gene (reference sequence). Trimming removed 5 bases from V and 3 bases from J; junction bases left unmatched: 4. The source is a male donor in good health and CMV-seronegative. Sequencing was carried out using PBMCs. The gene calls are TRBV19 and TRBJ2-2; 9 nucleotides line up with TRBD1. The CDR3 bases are TGTGCCAGTAGTTGGAGGACAGGGGACACCGGGGAGCTGTTTTTT. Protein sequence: CASSWRTGDTGELFF.